These 23 T cell receptor beta chains share one sample of origin, sequenced in a study of OX40 agonist ivuxolimab in advanced cancers. The library relied on the immunoSEQ multiplex PCR assay. Held by TCRdb, this immuneACCESS table contains in-frame sequences only and omits some clones. Under half of the omission traces to an unresolved V gene where checked; the cause of the rest is unknown. The sample includes some 100,000 clones, with about 90% observed a single time. Around 0.85% of the sample goes to the ten largest clones. The material sequenced was CD4+ or CD8+ T cells sorted from blood, taken in a trial of the OX40 agonist ivuxolimab. The receptors derive from an adult with an advanced solid tumor such as melanoma, head and neck, liver or kidney cancer.

J is TRBJ2-1 and V is TRBV7-8; 10 bases match TRBD2. CDR1 is SGHVS and CDR2 is FQNEAQ in the germline V gene. After removal of 5 bases from V and 2 bases from J, the junction contained 3 bases not matched to a gene. The CDR3 is made up of 15 amino acids. The CDR3 spells CASSPTSGPYNEQFF. In DNA form, the CDR3 reads TGTGCCAGCAGCCCGACTAGCGGGCCCTACAATGAGCAGTTCTTC.

The CDR3 DNA reads as TGTGCCAGCAGCTTCAGGACGGGGGGGTCAGATACGCAGTATTTT. This encodes CASSFRTGGSDTQYF. J is TRBJ2-3 and V is TRBV7-2; the match to TRBD2 covers 8 bases. The CDR3 totals 15 residues. V gave up 3 bases and J gave up 4 bases; unmatched junction bases: 6. Germline V gene lookup returns CDR1 SGHTA and CDR2 FQGNSA.

This clone was seen a few times. V usage is TRBV19 and J usage is TRBJ1-1; D remains ambiguous. V was clipped by 0 bases and J by 13 bases, with 6 bases between them. The CDR3 length is 10 residues. CDR1 and CDR2 (germline): LNHDA, SQIVND (reference sequence). CDR3: CASSIDRVFF. The CDR3 bases are TGTGCCAGTAGTATAGATCGGGTTTTCTTT.

The CDR3 nucleotides are TGTGCCAGCAGCGTTGCACAGGGGAATGAGCAGTTCTTC. This gives the protein CASSVAQGNEQFF. The J gene is TRBJ2-1, the V gene TRBV9, with 7 positions matching TRBD1. Germline V gene sequence: CDR1 SGDLS, CDR2 YYNGEE. Trimming cost V 2 bases and J 7 bases; bases outside gene matches: 3. The CDR3 is 13 residues long.

The chain is built from TRBV4-3 and TRBJ2-7; D is unresolved. With 3 bases removed from V and 3 bases from J, the gap between germline ends came to 15 bases. The CDR3 has 15 amino acids. Germline V gives CDR1 LGHNA, CDR2 YSLEER. The CDR3 protein is CASSQEPRTLYEQYF. The CDR3 DNA follows: TGCGCCAGCAGCCAGGAGCCCCGGACCCTCTACGAGCAGTACTTC.

The CDR3 nucleotides read TGTGCCAGCAGCTTAAACCAGGGGAATGAAAAACTGTTTTTT. It translates to CASSLNQGNEKLFF. The V call is TRBV7-6, the J call TRBJ1-4, with a possible D match to TRBD1 (6 bases). Germline lookup yields CDR1 SGHVS and CDR2 FNYEAQ. The ends were cut back, 2 bases at V and 5 bases at J, with 9 bases in the middle. The length of the CDR3 is 14 residues.

The chain has TRBV6-5 and TRBJ1-6; no clear D. V was shortened by 6 bases and J by 11 bases, with 11 bases between the two germline ends. This CDR3 spans 12 amino acids. Germline assignment: CDR1 MNHEY and CDR2 SVGAGI. The CDR3 sequence: CASSPATPPLHF. CDR3 in DNA: TGTGCCAGCAGCCCGGCTACGCCACCCCTCCACTTT.

This sequence joins TRBV5-1 and TRBJ1-2; D is undetermined. Trimming removed 4 bases from V and 7 bases from J, with 20 bases in between. Germline V CDR1 and CDR2: SGHRS, YFSETQ. This CDR3 has 15 amino acids. CDR3 bases: TGCGCCAGCAGCCCCATGAAGGCAGGATCAGCTGGCTACACCTTC. Protein: CASSPMKAGSAGYTF.

The V and J genes are TRBV7-2 and TRBJ2-5; TRBD2 aligns across 7 bases. Germline loops: CDR1 SGHTA, CDR2 FQGNSA. J lost 2 bases, V lost 5 bases, and 11 bases had no gene match. The CDR3 is made up of 16 amino acids. In DNA form, the CDR3 reads TGTGCCAGCAGCCCCGGCGTAGCTAGCGGACAAGAGACCCAGTACTTC. Its protein is CASSPGVASGQETQYF.

This chain uses TRBV15 with TRBJ2-5, with D possibly being TRBD2 (5 bases). This CDR3 is 15 amino acids long. Trimming stripped 0 bases from V and 2 bases from J, with 10 bases between. From germline, CDR1 is LNHNV and CDR2 YYDKDF (reference sequence). The CDR3 DNA reads as TGTGCCACCAGCAGAGACGGGGTACAACAAGAGACCCAGTACTTC. Its translation is CATSRDGVQQETQYF. The full variable domain, in which reference TRBV15 and TRBJ2-5 provide the parts outside the CDR3, is DAMVIQNPRYQVTQFGKPVTLSCSQTLNHNVMYWYQQKSSQAPKLLFHYYDKDFNNEADTPDNFQSRRPNTSFCFLDIRSPGLGDTAMYLCATSRDGVQQETQYFGPGTRLLVL.

The rearrangement links TRBV19 to TRBJ1-5, with 8 bases lining up with TRBD1. V lost 3 bases to trimming and J lost 6 bases; unmatched junction nucleotides: 4. This CDR3 has 14 residues. CDR1 and CDR2 from the germline V gene are LNHDA and SQIVND (reference sequence). The CDR3 is CASSIGQGTQPQHF. CDR3 DNA sequence: TGTGCCAGTAGTATCGGACAGGGTACTCAGCCCCAGCATTTT.

The chain combines TRBV28 with TRBJ2-5; D is uncertain. The V and J ends lost 3 bases and 5 bases respectively, with 7 bases between them. The germline CDR1 and CDR2 sequences are MDHEN and SYDVKM. CDR3 length: 12 amino acids. As DNA, the CDR3 is TGTGCCAGCAGTTTGTATAGGGAGACCCAGTACTTC. Protein: CASSLYRETQYF.

This clone was seen just once. The rearrangement uses TRBV29-1 and TRBJ2-7; 9 nucleotides align to TRBD1. The CDR3 spans 15 residues. The ends lost 8 bases at V and 4 bases at J; junction bases unmatched: 15. The germline CDR1 and CDR2 sequences are SQVTM and ANQGSEA. DNA of the CDR3: TGCAGCTTTACTTCCCAGGGACAGGGTGTGTACGAGCAGTACTTC. Its protein product is CSFTSQGQGVYEQYF.

The chain combines TRBV11-2 with TRBJ2-5; tentatively, D is TRBD2 (5 bases). The CDR3 covers 12 residues. V dropped 4 bases and J dropped 9 bases, with 12 bases sitting between them. Germline CDR1 SGHAT, CDR2 FQNNGV. The CDR3 DNA sequence: TGTGCCAGCAGCTCACTAGAAAACCCCCAGTACTTC. Translating gives CASSSLENPQYF.

This clone was found once. The chain is built from TRBV7-2 and TRBJ2-5; 10 bases match TRBD2. The germline V gene has CDR1 SGHTA and CDR2 FQGNSA. The V segment lost 5 bases and the J segment 7 bases; nucleotides outside the gene matches: 13. This CDR3 contains 16 residues. The CDR3, as DNA: TGTGCCAGCAGCGGGTCCCTAGCGGGGGTGCGGTGGACCCAGTACTTC. Amino acid sequence: CASSGSLAGVRWTQYF.

This clone has a single count. The V and J genes are TRBV6-1 and TRBJ1-3; D uncertain. Looked up from germline, CDR1 is MNHNS and CDR2 is SASEGT. Trimming left V 0 bases short and J 2 bases short, with 8 bases between. The CDR3 loop spans 15 amino acids. CDR3 nucleotides: TGTGCCAGCAGTGAAGCGGGAAGCCCTGGAAACACCATATATTTT. It encodes CASSEAGSPGNTIYF.

The CDR3 protein is CASSLAGGGGGNTIYF. CDR3 nucleotide sequence: TGTGCCAGCAGCTTGGCCGGAGGGGGTGGAGGAAACACCATATATTTT. The V and J genes are TRBV5-4 and TRBJ1-3, with D maybe TRBD1 (6 bases). Trimming removed 0 bases from V and 4 bases from J, with 14 bases in between. Germline CDR1 reads SGHNT; CDR2 reads YYREEE (reference sequence). The length of the CDR3 is 16 residues.

The chain has TRBV18 and TRBJ1-2; TRBD1 aligns across 10 bases. The V gene's germline CDR1 is KGHSH and CDR2 LQKENI. V gave up 4 bases and J gave up 7 bases; unmatched junction bases: 9. The CDR3 spans 15 residues. CDR3 residues: CASSRDRGALGGYTF. DNA of the CDR3: TGTGCCAGCTCACGGGACAGGGGAGCGCTAGGTGGCTACACCTTC.

CDR3 DNA: TGTGCCAGCGTGCACGGAAGCCGAAACACCATATATTTT. Translated, it gives CASVHGSRNTIYF. The rearrangement uses TRBV28 and TRBJ1-3; no clear D gene. V dropped 8 bases and J dropped 5 bases, with 13 bases sitting between them. The CDR3 is 13 amino acids. Germline values: CDR1 MDHEN, CDR2 SYDVKM. Supplemented by reference TRBV28 and TRBJ1-3, the full variable domain reads DVKVTQSSRYLVKRTGEKVFLECVQDMDHENMFWYRQDPGLGLRLIYFSYDVKMKEKGDIPEGYSVSREKKERFSLILESASTNQTSMYLCASVHGSRNTIYFGEGSWLTVV.

J is TRBJ2-7 and V is TRBV10-3; D could derive from TRBD1 or TRBD2 (5 bases each). The ends were cut back, 0 bases at V and 6 bases at J, with 6 bases in the middle. From germline, CDR1 is ENHRY and CDR2 SYGVKD. The CDR3 runs to 12 residues. This CDR3 reads CAISESGVEQYF. DNA for the CDR3: TGTGCCATCAGTGAGTCGGGGGTCGAGCAGTACTTC.

The chain recombines TRBV30 with TRBJ1-3; D gene uncertain. CDR1 GTSNPN and CDR2 SVGIG come from the germline V gene (reference sequence). The CDR3 is made up of 10 amino acids. Trimming shortened V by 2 bases and J by 8 bases, and 4 bases separated the two germline ends. In DNA, the CDR3 is TGTGCCTGGAGTCGGGACACCATATATTTT. This gives the protein CAWSRDTIYF.

The CDR3 DNA reads TGTGCCAGCAGTTCCGGGACAGGGGCATTGGAGACCCAGTACTTC. This sequence encodes CASSSGTGALETQYF. This rearrangement joins TRBV6-6 to TRBJ2-5; TRBD1 agrees at 10 bases. Germline V gene lookup returns CDR1 MNHNY and CDR2 SVGAGI (reference sequence). J lost 5 bases, V lost 4 bases, and 7 bases had no gene match. This CDR3 has 15 amino acids.

This clone was counted once. The rearrangement uses TRBV9 and TRBJ1-6, with D perhaps matching TRBD1 (5 bases). Germline CDR1 SGDLS, CDR2 YYNGEE. The length of the CDR3 is 14 residues. The V gene lost 3 bases and the J gene lost 7 bases, with 11 bases spanning the gap. As DNA, the CDR3 is TGTGCCAGCAGCGCGGGACGCCTAAATTCACCCCTCCACTTT. This gives the protein CASSAGRLNSPLHF.